These 9 T cell receptor beta chains were all obtained from the same sample, sequenced in a study of shared clonotypes between healthy human individuals. TCRdb keeps only in-frame clones here, not all; method: immunoSEQ multiplex PCR. Of about 600,000 clones listed, around 80% are singletons. The sequencing sample was made of PBMCs. The origin of the receptors is a woman in her thirties or forties in good health. Some clones in this sample may be carry-over from other donors' samples.

This clone was observed once. The gene calls are TRBV7-9 and TRBJ2-2, with 7 nucleotides matching TRBD1. Germline CDR1 and CDR2: SEHNR and FQNEAQ (reference sequence). The CDR3 is 15 residues long. V shed 2 bases, J shed 3 bases, and the junction held 3 bases outside the gene matches. CDR3 sequence (DNA): TGTGCCAGCAGCTTAAACAGGGGTGACACCGGGGAGCTGTTTTTT. This gives the protein CASSLNRGDTGELFF. Full variable domain (remainder filled in from reference TRBV7-9 and TRBJ2-2): DTGVSQNPRHKITKRGQNVTFRCDPISEHNRLYWYRQTLGQGPEFLTYFQNEAQLEKSRLLSDRFSAERPKGSFSTLEIQRTEQGDSAMYLCASSLNRGDTGELFFGEGSRLTVL.

The chain joins TRBV5-4 to TRBJ2-1, with unresolved D. The CDR3 runs to 15 residues. Trimming took 2 bases from V and 1 from J, leaving 10 bases between them. In germline, CDR1 is SGHNT, CDR2 YYREEE (reference sequence). In nucleotides, the CDR3 is TGTGCCAGCAGCTTCAAACTGGAATCCTACAATGAGCAGTTCTTC. This translates into CASSFKLESYNEQFF. The full variable domain, completed using reference TRBV5-4 and TRBJ2-1, is ETGVTQSPTHLIKTRGQQVTLRCSSQSGHNTVSWYQQALGQGPQFIFQYYREEENGRGNFPPRFSGLQFPNYSSELNVNALELDDSALYLCASSFKLESYNEQFFGPGTRLTVL.

The CDR3 loop reads CASSFQLDTEAFF. In DNA form, the CDR3 reads TGTGCCAGCAGTTTTCAGTTAGACACTGAAGCTTTCTTT. The chain recombines TRBV6-5 with TRBJ1-1; unclear D gene. The CDR3 contains 13 residues. In germline, CDR1 is MNHEY, CDR2 SVGAGI. V was cut by 4 bases and J by 3 bases, with 9 bases left in between.

The chain recombines TRBV28 with TRBJ1-1; D possibly corresponds to TRBD1 (6 bases). The ends were cut back, 2 bases at V and 6 bases at J, with 13 bases in the middle. CDR1 is MDHEN and CDR2 is SYDVKM in the germline V gene. The CDR3 runs 14 residues. DNA of the CDR3: TGTGCCAGCAGTTTACCGGGACAATGGTCTGAAGCTTTCTTT. As protein: CASSLPGQWSEAFF.

Comments on this clone: This may arise from a read error, as a much more abundant clone is one base away. This chain joins TRBV6-6 and TRBJ2-7; the match to TRBD1 covers 9 bases. Germline CDR1 and CDR2: MNHNY and SVGAGI (reference sequence). The CDR3 has 13 residues. V lost 2 bases and J lost 6; bases outside the gene matches: 2. The CDR3 region has the DNA TGTGCCAGCAGTTACGGGACAGGGATCGAGCAGTACTTC. This gives the protein CASSYGTGIEQYF.

The CDR3 loop is CASTAGDTQYF. CDR3 in DNA: TGTGCCAGCACCGCGGGAGATACGCAGTATTTT. J is TRBJ2-3 and V is TRBV4-2, with a tentative D call TRBD2 (5 bases). This CDR3 is 11 amino acids long. Germline V gene data show CDR1 as LGHNA and CDR2 as YNFKEQ. Trimming cost V 7 bases and J 5 bases, with 7 bases left between them.

CDR3 residues: CASTPAGRVSDEQYF. The CDR3 coding sequence is TGTGCCAGCACCCCGGCGGGTAGGGTGTCTGACGAGCAGTACTTC. V gene TRBV28 combines with J gene TRBJ2-7, with a possible D match to TRBD2 (5 bases). Germline CDR1 is MDHEN and CDR2 is SYDVKM. There are 15 residues in the CDR3. Trimming stripped 7 bases from V and 5 bases from J, with 21 bases between.

The chain links TRBV28 to TRBJ2-7; no firm D call. The CDR3 consists of 14 residues. Germline CDR1 MDHEN, CDR2 SYDVKM. Trimming removed 7 bases from V and 3 bases from J, with 16 bases in between. CDR3 bases: TGTGCCAGCACCCTTACTGGACCCAACTACGAGCAGTACTTC. It yields the protein CASTLTGPNYEQYF.

The V and J genes are TRBV6-5 and TRBJ2-7, with 8 bases lining up with TRBD1. There are 12 residues in the CDR3. Germline CDR1 MNHEY, CDR2 SVGAGI. The V gene end was trimmed by 0 bases and the J gene end by 11 bases; junction bases not matched to a gene: 3. The CDR3 sequence: CASSYSGQDEYF. The CDR3 coding sequence is TGTGCCAGCAGTTACTCGGGACAGGATGAGTACTTC.